This T cell receptor (beta chain) was identified in a study of vaccination and CD4 T cells after COVID-19. This clonotype was observed a few times. The antigen is undetermined. The time point denotes: late sampling 161 to 241 days after vaccination in a few convalescent patients. Treatment: roughly ten-day PBMC culture with coronavirus spike peptide pools or control peptides (ViraFEST assay). The Oncomine TCR Beta short-read assay was applied to DNA of cultured CD4+ T cells. From the PCR reads, TCRdb called clonotypes with MiXCR, one entry per CDR3 protein. The sample lists about 26,000 distinct CDR3 sequences, roughly two fifths occurring once. Trimming cost V 0 bases and J 5 bases, with 10 bases left between them. This CDR3 contains 13 residues. The V gene's germline CDR1 is DFQATT and CDR2 SNEGSKA (reference sequence).

This specimen consisted of CD4+ T cells from blood, cultured in vitro, obtained about 7 months after SARS-CoV-2 vaccination. The rearrangement joins TRBV20-1 to TRBJ2-5; the D gene is possibly TRBD1 (5 bases). This receptor was obtained from a human donor who had recovered from COVID-19. In nucleotides, the CDR3 is TGCAGTGCTAGAGACAGGGTGTCGGAGACCCAGTACTTC. Protein product: CSARDRVSETQYF.